This T cell receptor beta chain originates from a study of blood T cells in healthy people across ages. The sample holds many counts of this clonotype. In each sample, at least 6 million PBMCs were isolated. For the second PCR, which ran for roughly 7 to 11 cycles, a sample-barcoded 5' primer and a J-beta primer mix were used. TCRdb fed the 5' RACE reads into MiXCR, producing one record per CDR3 protein. Seen here are about 780,000 distinct CDR3 sequences, around 50% observed once, and the top ten hold 15% to 20%. The CDR3 covers 17 residues. Trimming shortened V by 0 bases and J by 0 bases, and 9 bases separated the two germline ends. Germline-derived CDR1 and CDR2 are LGHNA and YNFKEQ.

The sequence came from a man aged 80 or over in good health. The gene calls are TRBV4-2 and TRBJ2-6; D is ambiguous. Material: blood. CDR3 DNA: TGTGCCAGCAGCCAAGAAGGCATCTCCTCTGGGGCCAACGTCCTGACTTTC. Residues: CASSQEGISSGANVLTF.